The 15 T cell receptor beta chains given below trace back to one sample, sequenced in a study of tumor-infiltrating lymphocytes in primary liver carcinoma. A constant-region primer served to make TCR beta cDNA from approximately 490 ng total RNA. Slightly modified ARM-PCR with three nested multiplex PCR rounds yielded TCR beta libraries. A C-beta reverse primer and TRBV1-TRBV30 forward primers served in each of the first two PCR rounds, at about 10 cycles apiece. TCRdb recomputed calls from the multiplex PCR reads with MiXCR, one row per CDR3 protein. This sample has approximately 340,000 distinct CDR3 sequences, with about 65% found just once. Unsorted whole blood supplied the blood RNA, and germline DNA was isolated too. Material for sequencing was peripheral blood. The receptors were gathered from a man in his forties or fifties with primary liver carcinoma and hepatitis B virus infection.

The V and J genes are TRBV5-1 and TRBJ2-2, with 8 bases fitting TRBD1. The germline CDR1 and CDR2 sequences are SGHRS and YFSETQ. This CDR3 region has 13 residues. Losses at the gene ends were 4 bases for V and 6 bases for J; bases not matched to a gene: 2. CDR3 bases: TGCGCCAGCAGCCAACAGGGGGCCGGGGAGCTGTTTTTT. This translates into CASSQQGAGELFF.

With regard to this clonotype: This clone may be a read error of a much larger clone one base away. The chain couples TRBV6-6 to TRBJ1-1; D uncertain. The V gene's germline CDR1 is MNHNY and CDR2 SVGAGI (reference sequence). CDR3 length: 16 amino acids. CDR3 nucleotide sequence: TGTGCCAGCATTTACTTACTCGTCGCGGTTGACACTGAAGCTTTCTTT. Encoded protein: CASIYLLVAVDTEAFF.

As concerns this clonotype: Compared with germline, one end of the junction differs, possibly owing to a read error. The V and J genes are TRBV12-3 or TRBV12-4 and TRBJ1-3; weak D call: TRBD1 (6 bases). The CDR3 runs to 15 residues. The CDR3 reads CVSSSGGFSGNTIYF. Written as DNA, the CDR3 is TGTGTCAGCAGTTCCGGGGGCTTCTCCGGAAACACCATATATTTT.

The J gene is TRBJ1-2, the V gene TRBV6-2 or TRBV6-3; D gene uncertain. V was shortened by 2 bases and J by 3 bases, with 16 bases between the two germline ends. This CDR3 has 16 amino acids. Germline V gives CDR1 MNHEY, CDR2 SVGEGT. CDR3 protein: CASSYPLASLDYGYTF. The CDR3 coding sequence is TGTGCCAGCAGTTACCCCCTCGCGAGTTTGGACTATGGCTACACCTTC.

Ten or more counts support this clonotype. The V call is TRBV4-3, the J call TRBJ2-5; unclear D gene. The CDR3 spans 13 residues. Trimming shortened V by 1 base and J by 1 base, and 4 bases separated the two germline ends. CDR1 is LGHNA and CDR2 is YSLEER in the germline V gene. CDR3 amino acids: CASSQGLQETQYF. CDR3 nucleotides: TGCGCCAGCAGCCAAGGGCTCCAAGAGACCCAGTACTTC.

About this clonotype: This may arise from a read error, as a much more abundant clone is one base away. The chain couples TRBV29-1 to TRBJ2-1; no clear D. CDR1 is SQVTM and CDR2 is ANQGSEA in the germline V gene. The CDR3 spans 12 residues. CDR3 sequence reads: CSIEDRAYEQFF. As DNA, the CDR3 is TGCAGCATTGAAGATAGGGCGTATGAGCAGTTCTTC.

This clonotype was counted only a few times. The CDR3 DNA is TGTGCCAGCAGCTTGATGGGTGAAGCTTTCTTT. Encoded protein: CASSLMGEAFF. This sequence joins TRBV5-6 and TRBJ1-1; the D is unclear. CDR1 and CDR2 from the germline V gene are SGHDT and YYEEEE. This CDR3 is built from 11 residues. Trimming took 1 base from V and 7 from J, leaving 5 bases between them.

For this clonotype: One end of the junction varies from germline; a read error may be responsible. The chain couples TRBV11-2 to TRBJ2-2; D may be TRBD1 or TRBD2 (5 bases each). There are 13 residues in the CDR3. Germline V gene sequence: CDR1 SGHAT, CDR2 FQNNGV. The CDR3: CANKGIITGELFF. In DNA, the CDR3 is TGTGCCAACAAGGGGATTATCACCGGGGAGCTCTTTTTT. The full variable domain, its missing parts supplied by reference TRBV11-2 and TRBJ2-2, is EAGVAQSPRYKIIEKRQSVAFWCNPISGHATLYWYQQILGQGPKLLIQFQNNGVVDDSQLPKDRFSAERLKGVDSTLKIQPAKLEDSAVYLCANKGIITGELFFGEGSRLTVL.

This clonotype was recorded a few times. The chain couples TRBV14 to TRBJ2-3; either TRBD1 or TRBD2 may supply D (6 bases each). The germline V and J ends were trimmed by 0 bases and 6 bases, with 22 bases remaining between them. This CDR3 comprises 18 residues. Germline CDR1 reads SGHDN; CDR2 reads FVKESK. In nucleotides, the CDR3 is TGTGCCAGCAGCCAAGATCCAAATTTTCGTCGGGGGCTGGATACGCAGTATTTT. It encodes CASSQDPNFRRGLDTQYF.

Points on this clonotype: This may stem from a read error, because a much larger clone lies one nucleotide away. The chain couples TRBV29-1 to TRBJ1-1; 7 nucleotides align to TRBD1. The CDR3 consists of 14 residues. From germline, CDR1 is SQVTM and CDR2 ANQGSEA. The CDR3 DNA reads TGCAGCGTTGATCCCACAGGGGTTTACACTGAAGCTTCCTTT. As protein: CSVDPTGVYTEASF.

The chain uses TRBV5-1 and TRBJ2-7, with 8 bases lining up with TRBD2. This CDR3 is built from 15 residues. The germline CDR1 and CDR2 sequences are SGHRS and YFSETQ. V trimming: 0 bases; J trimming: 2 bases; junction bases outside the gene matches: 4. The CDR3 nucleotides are TGCGCCAGCAGCTTGGCCGCAGCGGGAGCCTACGAGCAGTACTTC. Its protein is CASSLAAAGAYEQYF.

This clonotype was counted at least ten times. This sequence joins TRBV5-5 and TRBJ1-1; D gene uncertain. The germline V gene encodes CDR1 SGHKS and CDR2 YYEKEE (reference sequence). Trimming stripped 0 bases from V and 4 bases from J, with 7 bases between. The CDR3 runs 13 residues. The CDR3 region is CASSLGMSTEAFF. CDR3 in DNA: TGTGCCAGCAGCTTGGGGATGAGCACTGAAGCTTTCTTT.

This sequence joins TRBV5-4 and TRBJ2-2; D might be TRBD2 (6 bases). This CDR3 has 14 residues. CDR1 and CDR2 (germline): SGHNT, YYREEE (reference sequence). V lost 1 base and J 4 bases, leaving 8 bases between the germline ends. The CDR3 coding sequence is TGTGCCAGCAGCTTGTTAGCGGCCACCGGGGAGCTGTTTTTT. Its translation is CASSLLAATGELFF.

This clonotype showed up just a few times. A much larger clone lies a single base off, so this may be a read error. Here the CDR3 reads CVSSSEIIEQFF. The CDR3 nucleotides are TGTGTCAGCAGTTCGGAAATAATTGAGCAGTTCTTC. The rearrangement joins TRBV12-3 or TRBV12-4 to TRBJ2-1; D unresolved. The CDR3 runs 12 residues.

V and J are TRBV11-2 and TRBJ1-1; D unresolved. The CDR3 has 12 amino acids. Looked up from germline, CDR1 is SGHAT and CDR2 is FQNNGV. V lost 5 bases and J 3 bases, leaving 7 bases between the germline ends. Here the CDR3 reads CASSLNHTEAFF. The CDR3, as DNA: TGTGCCAGCAGCCTAAACCACACTGAAGCTTTCTTT.